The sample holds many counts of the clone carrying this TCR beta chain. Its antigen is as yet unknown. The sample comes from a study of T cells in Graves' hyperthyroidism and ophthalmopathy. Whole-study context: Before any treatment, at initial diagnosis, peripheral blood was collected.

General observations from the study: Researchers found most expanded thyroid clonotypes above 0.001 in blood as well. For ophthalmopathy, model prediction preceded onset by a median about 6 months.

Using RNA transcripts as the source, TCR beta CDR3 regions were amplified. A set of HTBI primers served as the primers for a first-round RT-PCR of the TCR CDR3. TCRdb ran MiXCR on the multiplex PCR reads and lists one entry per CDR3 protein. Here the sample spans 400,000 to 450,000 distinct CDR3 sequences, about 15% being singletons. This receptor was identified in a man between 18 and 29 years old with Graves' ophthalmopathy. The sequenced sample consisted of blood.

The CDR3 nucleotides read TGTGCCAGCAGCCGGGGCAGGGGAACAGATACGCAGTATTTT. It codes for CASSRGRGTDTQYF. The chain recombines TRBV7-2 with TRBJ2-3, with D tentatively TRBD1 (6 bases). V dropped 5 bases and J dropped 3 bases, with 12 bases sitting between them. This CDR3 has 14 amino acids. Germline-derived CDR1 and CDR2 are SGHTA and FQGNSA.